Below, one TCR beta chain is given with its context. What it binds is not known. With 60 Vbeta and 13 Jbeta primers, the PCR was carried out. Clones were read by immunoSEQ multiplex PCR, and TCRdb kept only the in-frame ones, dropping some. The sample carries fewer than 120,000 clones, over 65% recorded once. The data originate from a study of cytomegalovirus exposure and HLA in healthy donors. Study-wide results and limits: Association of a missense DCLRE1C variant with TCR beta V- and J-gene trimming was reported in a later analysis.

This CDR3 contains 13 residues. Germline assignment: CDR1 MDHEN and CDR2 SYDVKM. The ends were cut back, 7 bases at V and 11 bases at J, with 20 bases in the middle. The chain employs TRBV28 and TRBJ1-2, with a tentative D call TRBD1 (6 bases). Sample: PBMCs. The clonotype was recovered from a man aged 30 to 45 in good health and CMV-seropositive. The CDR3 nucleotides read TGTGCCAGCACCGAGGGGGGGGGAGGTGGTTACACCTTC. It translates to CASTEGGGGGYTF.